Included here is one T cell receptor beta chain sequence, with context. Its target is unknown. A much more abundant neighbour one base away suggests this may be a read error. Patients were excluded for uncontrolled infection, other autoimmune disease, pregnancy or lactation. Orbital computed tomography, thyroid ultrasound, serum thyroxine and TRAb, and clinical symptoms together informed the diagnoses. TCR beta CDR3 sequences were amplified from RNA transcripts. In the first-round RT-PCR of the TCR CDR3, the HTBI primer set was used. TCRdb called the multiplex PCR reads again in MiXCR, with one record for every CDR3 protein. This table has about 400,000 distinct CDR3 sequences, roughly an eighth appearing once. This specimen comes from a study of T cells in Graves' hyperthyroidism and ophthalmopathy. Broader study findings: Blood shared most expanded thyroid clonotypes above 0.001.

Germline CDR1 and CDR2: MDHEN and SYDVKM. The CDR3 is 18 amino acids. The material sequenced was blood. The chain recombines TRBV28 with TRBJ1-4; 7 bases match TRBD1. The sequence was collected from a man aged 50 or older with Graves' ophthalmopathy. CDR3 sequence reads: CANSLPGTARAGNEKLFF. CDR3 bases: TGTGCCAACAGTTTACCCGGGACAGCACGGGCGGGTAATGAAAAACTGTTTTTT.